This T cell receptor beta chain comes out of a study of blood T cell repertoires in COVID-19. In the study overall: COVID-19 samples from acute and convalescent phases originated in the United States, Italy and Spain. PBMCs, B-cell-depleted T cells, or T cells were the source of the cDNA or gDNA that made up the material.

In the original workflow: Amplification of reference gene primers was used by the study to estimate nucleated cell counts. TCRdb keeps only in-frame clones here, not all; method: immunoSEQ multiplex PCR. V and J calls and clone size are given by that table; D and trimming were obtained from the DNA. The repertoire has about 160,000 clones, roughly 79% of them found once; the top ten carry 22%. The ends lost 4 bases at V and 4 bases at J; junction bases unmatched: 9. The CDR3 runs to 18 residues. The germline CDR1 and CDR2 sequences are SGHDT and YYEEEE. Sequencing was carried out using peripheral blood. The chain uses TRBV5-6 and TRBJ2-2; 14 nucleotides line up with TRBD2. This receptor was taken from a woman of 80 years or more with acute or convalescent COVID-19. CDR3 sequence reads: CASSGGTSGRVSTGELFF. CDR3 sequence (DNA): TGTGCCAGCAGCGGAGGGACTAGCGGGAGAGTGAGCACCGGGGAGCTGTTTTTT.